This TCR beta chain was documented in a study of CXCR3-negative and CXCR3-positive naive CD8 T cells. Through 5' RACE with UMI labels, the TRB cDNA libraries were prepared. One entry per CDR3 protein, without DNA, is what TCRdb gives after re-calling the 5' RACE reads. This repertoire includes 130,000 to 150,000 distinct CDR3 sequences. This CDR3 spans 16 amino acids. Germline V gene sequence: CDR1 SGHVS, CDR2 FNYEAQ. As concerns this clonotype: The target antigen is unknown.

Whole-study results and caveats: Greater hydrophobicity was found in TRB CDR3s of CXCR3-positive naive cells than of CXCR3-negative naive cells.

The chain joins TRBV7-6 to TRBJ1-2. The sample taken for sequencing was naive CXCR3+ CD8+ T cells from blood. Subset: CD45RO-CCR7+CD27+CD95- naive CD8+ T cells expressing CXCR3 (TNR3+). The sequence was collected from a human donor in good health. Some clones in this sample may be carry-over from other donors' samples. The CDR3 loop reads CASSSRQLGANYGYTF.